The rows below give T cell receptor beta chains drawn from one sample of a study of cytomegalovirus exposure and HLA in healthy donors. Repertoires were generated with immunoSEQ multiplex PCR, while TCRdb's copy carries only in-frame clones and drops some. The sample lists more than 140,000 clones, 55% to 70% occurring once. Material: PBMCs. These receptors came from a woman aged 30 to 39 in good health and CMV-seropositive. Each CDR3 is given with its conserved first and last residue. The size field is filled for only some rows; it gives once, few, many or a size class.

CDR3 protein	V gene	J gene	clone size
CASSDSSYEQYF	TRBV6-1	TRBJ2-7	few
CASSGQGMNYGYTF	TRBV7-8	TRBJ1-2	few
CASSLAGTDQETQYF	TRBV5-8	TRBJ2-5	few
CASSPGTSGRANIQYF	TRBV7-2	TRBJ2-4	-
CASRPQGRSDGNQPQHF	TRBV7-7	TRBJ1-5	-
CASSSPGQGHYGYTF	TRBV28	TRBJ1-2	-
CASRRDTRPGTEAFF	TRBV6-4	TRBJ1-1	few
CASSLGAWLEQYF	TRBV28	TRBJ2-7	few
CATSRPGVEAWNIQYF	TRBV15	TRBJ2-4	-
CASSLTSYNEQFF	TRBV7-9	TRBJ2-1	-